The 26 T cell receptor beta chains given below trace back to one sample, sequenced in a study of cytomegalovirus exposure and HLA in healthy donors. PCR used 60 Vbeta primers and 13 Jbeta primers. Libraries were prepared by immunoSEQ multiplex PCR; TCRdb keeps only in-frame clonotypes and omits some of them. Among 150,000 to 200,000 clones listed, approximately 80% were seen once. The sample consisted of PBMCs. These TCRs come from a woman aged 35 to 49 in good health and CMV-seronegative.

V and J are TRBV10-3 and TRBJ1-2; 8 nucleotides agree with TRBD1. Trimming removed 6 bases from V and 7 bases from J; junction bases left unmatched: 13. CDR1 ENHRY and CDR2 SYGVKD come from the germline V gene. The CDR3 length is 15 residues. CDR3 DNA: TGTGCCATCAGCTCCCTAGGACAGGGAGAGAGTGGCTACACCTTC. As protein: CAISSLGQGESGYTF.

V is TRBV5-6 and J is TRBJ1-1; D call uncertain. Trimming left V 2 bases short and J 4 bases short, with 12 bases between. The germline gives CDR1 SGHDT, CDR2 YYEEEE. The CDR3 is 14 amino acids. This CDR3 reads CASSFDAGSTEAFF. The CDR3 DNA follows: TGTGCCAGCAGCTTCGACGCCGGGAGCACTGAAGCTTTCTTT.

The chain combines TRBV21-1 with TRBJ2-7; the DNA was not used to check the table's D call, TRBD2. TRBV21-1 has pseudogene status. This CDR3 has 15 residues. The CDR3 nucleotides are TGTGCCAGCAAAGGGGGAGGGTTTCGATTCTACGAGCAGTACTTC. Its protein is CASKGGGFRFYEQYF.

This chain uses TRBV28 with TRBJ1-2, with 9 bases identical to TRBD1. The germline CDR1 and CDR2 sequences are MDHEN and SYDVKM. The CDR3 is 14 amino acids. J lost 5 bases, V lost 7 bases, and 8 bases had no gene match. The CDR3 sequence is CASKVPGQGYGYTF. The CDR3 nucleotides read TGTGCCAGCAAAGTCCCGGGACAGGGATATGGCTACACCTTC.

This clone was observed a handful of times. As DNA, the CDR3 is TGTGCCAGCAGCCCCTCTATTTACACTGAAGCTTTCTTT. Protein sequence: CASSPSIYTEAFF. The gene calls are TRBV28 and TRBJ1-1; D call uncertain. CDR3 length: 13 amino acids. The germline V gene has CDR1 MDHEN and CDR2 SYDVKM. V gave up 6 bases and J gave up 3 bases, with 11 bases separating them.

This clone occurred a few times. The chain is built from TRBV11-3 and TRBJ2-2, with D perhaps matching TRBD2 (5 bases). Germline assignment: CDR1 SGHNT and CDR2 YENEEA. V lost 5 bases, J lost 1 base, and 8 bases lay in between. This CDR3 contains 14 residues. In DNA, the CDR3 is TGTGCCAGCAGCCGGACTCGGAACACCGGGGAGCTGTTTTTT. It encodes CASSRTRNTGELFF.

As concerns this clone: One end of the junction is discordant with germline, which a read error may explain. The gene calls are TRBV7-7 and TRBJ2-1; D is possibly TRBD1 (6 bases). The CDR3 spans 15 residues. Per the germline V gene, CDR1 is SSHAT and CDR2 is FNYEAQ (reference sequence). Here the CDR3 reads CASSLEGGAYNEQFF. DNA for the CDR3: TGTGCTAGCAGCTTAGAAGGGGGAGCCTACAATGAGCAGTTCTTC.

This chain connects TRBV6-5 to TRBJ1-1; D may be TRBD1 (6 bases). CDR1 is MNHEY, CDR2 SVGAGI, per germline. With 2 bases removed from V and 2 bases from J, the gap between germline ends came to 12 bases. The CDR3 has 15 residues. CDR3 in DNA: TGTGCCAGCAGTTACGGGGGACATGTAAACACTGAAGCTTTCTTT. This codes for CASSYGGHVNTEAFF.

J is TRBJ2-5 and V is TRBV23-1; maybe TRBD2 (5 bases). TRBV23-1 is labeled an ORF, and its function is uncertain. This CDR3 is built from 16 residues. V lost 8 bases to trimming and J lost 1 base, with 20 bases between them. CDR3 sequence: CASPLVRDPPQETQYF. The CDR3 coding sequence is TGCGCCAGCCCCCTGGTTCGGGATCCCCCCCAAGAGACCCAGTACTTC.

The V call is TRBV5-1, the J call TRBJ2-7; 7 bases agree with TRBD1. V shed 4 bases, J shed 4 bases, and the junction held 8 bases outside the gene matches. This CDR3 contains 14 residues. From germline, CDR1 is SGHRS and CDR2 YFSETQ. CDR3 sequence reads: CASSLRGYTYEQYF. The CDR3 region has the DNA TGCGCCAGCAGCCTCAGGGGGTACACATACGAGCAGTACTTC.

Of note for this clone: At one end the junction does not follow the germline gene, possibly because of a read error. V is TRBV5-8 and J is TRBJ2-3; 8 bases agree with TRBD2. Germline CDR1 reads SGHTS; CDR2 reads YDEGEE. This CDR3 is built from 12 residues. The CDR3 is CASSQGRLALNF. The CDR3 region has the DNA TGTGCCAGCAGCCAGGGCCGACTAGCGTTGAATTTT. Based on the CDR3 plus reference TRBV5-8 and TRBJ2-3, the full variable domain is EAGVTQSPTHLIKTRGQQATLRCSPISGHTSVYWYQQALGLGLQFLLWYDEGEERNRGNFPPRFSGRQFPNYSSELNVNALELEDSALYLCASSQGRLALNFGPGTRLTVL.

V and J are TRBV9 and TRBJ2-4; D is unclear. The germline CDR1 and CDR2 sequences are SGDLS and YYNGEE. Trimming cost V 4 bases and J 5 bases, with 22 bases left between them. The CDR3 length is 17 residues. The CDR3 region is CASSPSQKFSLENIQYF. Here the CDR3 DNA reads TGTGCCAGCAGCCCAAGTCAGAAGTTTTCCCTGGAAAACATTCAGTACTTC.

The chain recombines TRBV9 with TRBJ2-1, with 7 positions matching TRBD2. The germline V gene has CDR1 SGDLS and CDR2 YYNGEE. The CDR3 has 15 amino acids. The V segment lost 3 bases and the J segment 5 bases; nucleotides outside the gene matches: 8. DNA of the CDR3: TGTGCCAGCAGCGCTCGGACTAGTTCCCACAATGAGCAGTTCTTC. Protein sequence: CASSARTSSHNEQFF.

The V and J genes are TRBV10-3 and TRBJ2-1; 11 bases are shared with TRBD2. Germline V gives CDR1 ENHRY, CDR2 SYGVKD. This CDR3 region has 18 residues. Germline trimming cut 5 bases from V and 0 bases from J; bases unmatched to any gene: 9. In DNA, the CDR3 is TGTGCCATCAGTCCTCTAGCGGGAGGCACTAGCTCCTACAATGAGCAGTTCTTC. Its translation: CAISPLAGGTSSYNEQFF.

Concerning this clone itself: One junction end does not reproduce the germline sequence, and a read error may be involved. The chain links TRBV7-9 to TRBJ1-2; 10 bases line up with TRBD1. Germline V lookup: CDR1 SEHNR, CDR2 FQNEAQ (reference sequence). CDR3 length: 17 amino acids. In DNA form, the CDR3 reads TGTTCCAGCAGCCCAAGGGATCTGGGACAGGGGCTCTGGGGCTACACCTTC. Translated: CSSSPRDLGQGLWGYTF.

This clone turned up a few times. The chain is built from TRBV6-6 and TRBJ2-3, with D uncertain. CDR3 length equals 12 residues. In germline, CDR1 is MNHNY, CDR2 SVGAGI (reference sequence). V was shortened by 7 bases and J by 6 bases, with 11 bases between the two germline ends. The CDR3 protein is CASMGTSDTQYF. The DNA of the CDR3 is TGTGCCAGCATGGGCACGTCGGATACGCAGTATTTT.

This clone appeared a single time. Compared with germline, one end of the junction differs, possibly owing to a read error. This sequence joins TRBV7-9 and TRBJ1-2; TRBD1 might be the D (6 bases). CDR3 length: 15 amino acids. Germline lookup yields CDR1 SEHNR and CDR2 FQNEAQ (reference sequence). CDR3 in DNA: TGTTCCAGCAGCTTAATTCCAGGGGCTAACTATGGCTACACCTTC. Translating it yields CSSSLIPGANYGYTF. The complete variable domain, with remaining parts taken from reference TRBV7-9 and TRBJ1-2, reads DTGVSQNPRHKITKRGQNVTFRCDPISEHNRLYWYRQTLGQGPEFLTYFQNEAQLEKSRLLSDRFSAERPKGSFSTLEIQRTEQGDSAMYLCSSSLIPGANYGYTFGSGTRLTVV.

The rearrangement joins TRBV6-5 to TRBJ2-1; 9 bases are shared with TRBD1. Germline lookup yields CDR1 MNHEY and CDR2 SVGAGI. After removal of 7 bases from V and 7 bases from J, the junction contained 8 bases not matched to a gene. This CDR3 has 14 residues. Here the CDR3 reads CASTSGQGRNEQFF. In DNA, the CDR3 is TGTGCCAGCACCTCGGGACAGGGTCGGAATGAGCAGTTCTTC.

V and J are TRBV9 and TRBJ2-5; the D gene is possibly TRBD2 (5 bases). The germline V gene encodes CDR1 SGDLS and CDR2 YYNGEE. The CDR3 contains 16 residues. V was trimmed by 0 bases and J by 4 bases, leaving 16 bases between them. The CDR3, as DNA: TGTGCCAGCAGCGTAGGTCTAGCCCAAAGGTCAGAGACCCAGTACTTC. It encodes CASSVGLAQRSETQYF.

V is TRBV11-2 and J is TRBJ1-2; 12 positions agree with TRBD1. V lost 5 bases to trimming and J lost 8 bases; unmatched junction nucleotides: 9. The CDR3 totals 15 residues. CDR1 SGHAT and CDR2 FQNNGV come from the germline V gene. CDR3 DNA: TGTGCCAGCAGCGCCGGGACAGGGGGCGTTCGCGGCTACACCTTC. Protein sequence: CASSAGTGGVRGYTF.

DNA of the CDR3: TGTGCCAGCAGCTTAGGGGGGGACAGGGGCGAGCAGTACTTC. It encodes CASSLGGDRGEQYF. The V and J genes are TRBV7-6 and TRBJ2-7; 10 bases are a match to TRBD1. Trimming cost V 1 base and J 6 bases; bases outside gene matches: 3. CDR1 and CDR2 from the germline V gene are SGHVS and FNYEAQ. The CDR3 is 14 amino acids.

In regard to this clone: The germline gene is not matched at one end of the junction; a read error may be the cause. The chain carries TRBV2 and TRBJ2-6; D is possibly TRBD2 (7 bases). CDR1 SNHLY and CDR2 FYNNEI come from the germline V gene. This CDR3 has 14 residues. The CDR3 DNA reads TGTGCCAGCTGGGGGGCGAGCGGGGCCAACGGCCTGACTTTC. As protein: CASWGASGANGLTF.

The chain joins TRBV6-1 to TRBJ2-2, with 7 bases lining up with TRBD1. V trimming: 4 bases; J trimming: 6 bases; junction bases outside the gene matches: 5. The CDR3 spans 14 residues. Germline assignment: CDR1 MNHNS and CDR2 SASEGT. The CDR3 loop reads CASSGDSRSGELFF. In DNA form, the CDR3 reads TGTGCCAGCAGTGGGGACAGCCGATCCGGGGAGCTGTTTTTT.

V and J are TRBV7-2 and TRBJ1-5; D is unclear. V lost 1 base and J 4 bases, leaving 8 bases between the germline ends. This CDR3 comprises 14 residues. Looked up from germline, CDR1 is SGHTA and CDR2 is FQGNSA. This CDR3 is CASSLVSANQPQHF. In DNA, the CDR3 is TGTGCCAGCAGCTTAGTCTCCGCGAATCAGCCCCAGCATTTT.

The chain has TRBV6-4 and TRBJ2-7; D is uncertain. V lost 7 bases, J lost 2 bases, and 9 bases lay in between. Germline assignment: CDR1 MRHNA and CDR2 SNTAGT. CDR3 size: 12 residues. The CDR3 DNA is TGTGCCAGCAATTGCGGAGCCTACGAGCAGTACTTC. Its translation: CASNCGAYEQYF.

The rearrangement joins TRBV5-1 to TRBJ1-1; a weak D match, TRBD1 (5 bases). The CDR3 extends over 14 amino acids. Trimming removed 3 bases at V and 5 bases at J, with 14 bases between. Germline CDR1 and CDR2: SGHRS and YFSETQ. CDR3 sequence reads: CASSSSGGVTEAFF. The CDR3 nucleotides are TGCGCCAGCAGCTCCTCCGGGGGGGTGACTGAAGCTTTCTTT.